What follows are 18 T cell receptor beta chains derived from one specimen sequenced in a study of blood T cells in healthy people across ages. Using a J-beta primer mix together with a sample-barcoded 5' primer, a second PCR was run for about 6 to 11 cycles. TCRdb re-called the 5' RACE reads with MiXCR, one entry per CDR3 protein. The data contain more than 800,000 distinct CDR3 sequences, around 26% of them singletons. Sequencing was performed on blood. These receptors all stem from a woman aged 80 or over in good health.

This clonotype was counted a few times. Possible read error: a much larger clone is one base away. The chain joins TRBV12-3 or TRBV12-4 to TRBJ1-4; TRBD1 agrees at 7 bases. V lost 6 bases, J lost 4 bases, and 5 bases stayed unmatched. This CDR3 has 14 amino acids. The chain's CDR3 is CASRVQGINEKLFF. As DNA, the CDR3 is TGTGCCAGCAGGGTACAGGGGATTAATGAAAAACTGTTTTTT.

The chain has TRBV20-1 and TRBJ2-4; no clear D. Gene TRBJ2-5 matches the end of the DNA better, so the J call may be wrong. The germline V gene encodes CDR1 DFQATT and CDR2 SNEGSKA (reference sequence). This CDR3 is 13 amino acids long. CDR3 in amino acids: CSARVGPQETQYF. DNA of the CDR3: TGCAGTGCTAGGGTGGGCCCCCAAGAGACCCAGTACTTC.

Many counts were recorded for this clonotype. The V call is TRBV7-8, the J call TRBJ2-5, with TRBD2 matching 13 bases. Unmatched junction bases numbered 12, after V lost 3 bases and J lost 2 bases. In germline, CDR1 is SGHVS, CDR2 FQNEAQ. CDR3 length: 19 amino acids. CDR3 in amino acids: CASSFHGLAGALLQETQYF. Here the CDR3 DNA reads TGTGCCAGCAGCTTTCACGGACTAGCGGGGGCCCTATTACAAGAGACCCAGTACTTC. The full variable domain, its missing parts supplied by reference TRBV7-8 and TRBJ2-5, is GAGVSQSPRYKVAKRGQDVALRCDPISGHVSLFWYQQALGQGPEFLTYFQNEAQLDKSGLPSDRFFAERPEGSVSTLKIQRTQQEDSAVYLCASSFHGLAGALLQETQYFGPGTRLLVL.

This clonotype was picked up many times. V usage is TRBV27 and J usage is TRBJ2-3; 8 nucleotides line up with TRBD2. The germline V gene has CDR1 MNHEY and CDR2 SMNVEV (reference sequence). The CDR3 contains 17 residues. With V trimmed by 2 bases and J by 2 bases, 9 bases remained unmatched. The CDR3 here is CASSLGWIAGSTDTQYF. The CDR3 region has the DNA TGTGCCAGCAGTTTAGGCTGGATAGCGGGGTCCACAGATACGCAGTATTTT.

This clonotype was seen a single time. A read error may produce the germline difference seen at one junction end. The chain links TRBV25-1 to TRBJ1-5, with D perhaps TRBD1 (6 bases). CDR1 and CDR2 from the germline V gene are MGHDK and SYGVNS. The CDR3 sequence is 12 residues long. The CDR3 region is CASAQGNRPQHF. The CDR3 nucleotides are TGTGCCAGCGCACAGGGAAATCGGCCCCAGCATTTT.

In its sample, this clonotype was seen many times. The rearrangement uses TRBV28 and TRBJ2-4; possible D gene TRBD1, 5 bases. Germline lookup yields CDR1 MDHEN and CDR2 SYDVKM. The CDR3 is 11 amino acids. V gave up 4 bases and J gave up 10 bases, with 8 bases separating them. The CDR3 protein is CASSYRQIQYF. The CDR3 bases are TGTGCCAGCAGTTATCGACAGATTCAGTACTTC.

This clonotype was seen many times. The V gene is TRBV3-1, the J gene TRBJ1-5, with D possibly TRBD1 on 6 matching bases. The CDR3 is 14 amino acids. Germline V CDR1 and CDR2: LGHDT, YNNKEL (reference sequence). V shed 1 base and J shed 7 bases, with 11 bases lying between them. This CDR3 reads CASSQAGVGQPQHF. The CDR3 coding sequence is TGTGCCAGCAGCCAAGCAGGGGTCGGGCAGCCCCAGCATTTT.

This clonotype was seen a handful of times. The chain joins TRBV3-1 to TRBJ2-2; possibly TRBD1 for D (6 bases). CDR1 is LGHDT, CDR2 YNNKEL, per germline (reference sequence). CDR3 length: 15 amino acids. V was cut by 0 bases and J by 9 bases, with 14 bases left in between. The CDR3 DNA is TGTGCCAGCAGCCAAGATACAGGGAGTGGCCGGGAGCTGTTTTTT. Protein product: CASSQDTGSGRELFF.

This clonotype has just a few counts. The J gene is TRBJ1-5, the V gene TRBV6-2 or TRBV6-3, with TRBD1 matching over 10 bases. J gave up 0 bases and V 6 bases, and 5 bases lay outside the gene matches. The germline V gene has CDR1 MNHEY and CDR2 SVGEGT. This CDR3 has 16 residues. The CDR3 coding sequence is TGTGCCAGCAGATCGGGACAGGGGTTTAGCAATCAGCCCCAGCATTTT. It translates to CASRSGQGFSNQPQHF.

As to this clonotype: Possible read error: a much larger clone is one base away. The chain employs TRBV29-1 and TRBJ1-2; 11 nucleotides agree with TRBD1. Germline V lookup: CDR1 SQVTM, CDR2 ANQGSEA. CDR3 length equals 14 residues. V trimming: 5 bases; J trimming: 6 bases; junction bases outside the gene matches: 8. As DNA, the CDR3 is TGCAGCGTTCGGTGGGGGGGACAGGGGGATGGCTACACCTTC. Amino acids: CSVRWGGQGDGYTF.

This chain uses TRBV11-2 with TRBJ2-7; unclear D gene. This CDR3 comprises 14 residues. V gave up 1 base and J gave up 0 bases, with 7 bases separating them. Germline loops: CDR1 SGHAT, CDR2 FQNNGV. The CDR3 reads CASSLGGPSYEQYV. The CDR3 DNA follows: TGTGCCAGCAGCTTAGGGGGTCCCTCCTACGAGCAGTACGTC.

The chain links TRBV4-2 to TRBJ2-2; D not certain. This CDR3 spans 17 amino acids. The germline V gene encodes CDR1 LGHNA and CDR2 YNFKEQ. Trimming shortened V by 1 base and J by 2 bases, and 14 bases separated the two germline ends. The CDR3 bases are TGTGCCAGCAGCCAAGTTACTACGGCCCTTAACACCGGGGAGCTGTTTTTT. This gives the protein CASSQVTTALNTGELFF.

A single count supports this clonotype. This could be a read error, since a much larger clone is one nucleotide away. In DNA form, the CDR3 reads TGCAGTGCTAGAGTCGGCCGGGAATACACCGGGGAGCTGTTTTTT. This translates into CSARVGREYTGELFF. The chain links TRBV20-1 to TRBJ2-2, with D perhaps TRBD2 (5 bases). This CDR3 has 15 amino acids. The germline gives CDR1 DFQATT, CDR2 SNEGSKA (reference sequence). The ends were cut back, 1 base at V and 3 bases at J, with 12 bases in the middle.

The sample holds many counts of this clonotype. The V call is TRBV20-1, the J call TRBJ2-3; TRBD2 matches 9 bases. Germline values: CDR1 DFQATT, CDR2 SNEGSKA (reference sequence). Trimming took 5 bases from V and 6 from J; bases not matched to a gene: 6. The CDR3 consists of 13 residues. The CDR3 region has the DNA TGCAGTGCTCTAGCGGGGATTACGGATACGCAGTATTTT. Translated: CSALAGITDTQYF.

This clonotype occurred once. This rearrangement joins TRBV30 to TRBJ2-6, with a possible D match to TRBD1 (6 bases). The CDR3 runs 16 residues. The ends were cut back, 5 bases at V and 2 bases at J, with 16 bases in the middle. Germline values: CDR1 GTSNPN, CDR2 SVGIG (reference sequence). The CDR3 region has the DNA TGTGCCTGGGCCCGATTGGGGGCGACTGGGGCCAACGTCCTGACTTTC. It codes for CAWARLGATGANVLTF.

A few counts support this clonotype. V gene TRBV28 combines with J gene TRBJ1-5, with 7 bases lining up with TRBD1. The CDR3 sequence is 16 residues long. Trimming removed 4 bases from V and 1 base from J; junction bases left unmatched: 7. Germline CDR1 is MDHEN and CDR2 is SYDVKM. The CDR3 nucleotides are TGTGCCAGCAGTTCCCCCCAGGGGGGGAGCAATCAGCCCCAGCATTTT. Translation: CASSSPQGGSNQPQHF. The entire variable domain, with the rest obtained from reference TRBV28 and TRBJ1-5, is as follows: DVKVTQSSRYLVKRTGEKVFLECVQDMDHENMFWYRQDPGLGLRLIYFSYDVKMKEKGDIPEGYSVSREKKERFSLILESASTNQTSMYLCASSSPQGGSNQPQHFGDGTRLSIL.

A few counts support this clonotype. The chain uses TRBV5-1 and TRBJ1-6, with TRBD1 as a possible D gene (5 bases). Trimming cost V 2 bases and J 7 bases, with 10 bases left between them. The CDR3 covers 14 residues. From germline, CDR1 is SGHRS and CDR2 YFSETQ. In DNA, the CDR3 is TGCGCCAGCAGCTTCAAGGGGTACAATTCACCCCTCCACTTT. Its protein is CASSFKGYNSPLHF. The full variable domain, rest sourced from reference TRBV5-1 and TRBJ1-6, is KAGVTQTPRYLIKTRGQQVTLSCSPISGHRSVSWYQQTPGQGLQFLFEYFSETQRNKGNFPGRFSGRQFSNSRSEMNVSTLELGDSALYLCASSFKGYNSPLHFGNGTRLTVT.

This clonotype has a handful of counts. The chain has TRBV30 and TRBJ1-2; 9 positions match TRBD1. Germline values: CDR1 GTSNPN, CDR2 SVGIG (reference sequence). CDR3 length equals 14 residues. The V gene end was trimmed by 3 bases and the J gene end by 2 bases; junction bases not matched to a gene: 4. The CDR3 spells CAWSYDRGNYGYTF. The CDR3 nucleotides read TGTGCCTGGAGCTATGACAGGGGGAACTATGGCTACACCTTC.